These 20 T cell receptor beta chains originate from one sample sequenced in a study of T cells in Graves' hyperthyroidism and ophthalmopathy. There were TCR beta CDR3 regions amplified from RNA transcripts. RT-PCR in the first round (using the HTBI primer set) targeted the TCR CDR3. TCRdb recomputed calls from the multiplex PCR reads with MiXCR, one row per CDR3 protein. The data contain 640,000 or so distinct CDR3 sequences, 14% of them singletons. The sample comprised blood. The origin of the receptors is a woman between 18 and 29 years old with Graves' ophthalmopathy.

This clonotype appeared many times. This chain links TRBV27 with TRBJ2-7; 7 nucleotides align to TRBD2. V gave up 0 bases and J gave up 3 bases; unmatched junction bases: 5. The germline V gene encodes CDR1 MNHEY and CDR2 SMNVEV (reference sequence). The CDR3 extends over 15 amino acids. The CDR3 reads CASSLSGGINYEQYF. DNA for the CDR3: TGTGCCAGCAGTTTATCGGGGGGGATCAACTACGAGCAGTACTTC.

This clonotype was picked up many times. Relative to the germline gene, one junction end is altered; a read error may explain this. The V call is TRBV11-2, the J call TRBJ2-7; D remains unclear. CDR1 is SGHAT, CDR2 FQNNGV, per germline. The CDR3 has 12 residues. CDR3 residues: CASSLGTYEQYF. The CDR3 DNA sequence: TGCGCCAGCAGCTTGGGGACCTACGAGCAGTACTTC.

This clonotype appeared many times. The V call is TRBV7-9, the J call TRBJ1-2; 7 bases line up with TRBD1. The CDR3 loop spans 17 amino acids. Germline loops: CDR1 SEHNR, CDR2 FQNEAQ (reference sequence). Unmatched junction bases numbered 10, after V lost 3 bases and J lost 0 bases. The DNA for the CDR3 is TGTGCCAGCAGCTTGACAGGGCCACTTCTTACTAACTATGGCTACACCTTC. Residues: CASSLTGPLLTNYGYTF.

The chain links TRBV6-1 to TRBJ1-4, with D possibly matching TRBD1 (5 bases). The V end lost 9 bases, the J end lost 6 bases, and 11 bases lay between the germline ends. Germline V gene lookup returns CDR1 MNHNS and CDR2 SASEGT. The CDR3 totals 12 residues. The CDR3 bases are TGTGCCAGTATCGGGGGGGATGAAAAACTGTTTTTT. It yields the protein CASIGGDEKLFF.

The V call is TRBV9, the J call TRBJ1-1; TRBD1 is a possible D gene (6 bases). Germline CDR1 SGDLS, CDR2 YYNGEE. The CDR3 contains 14 residues. Trimming cost V 0 bases and J 10 bases, with 16 bases left between them. As DNA, the CDR3 is TGTGCCAGCAGCGTAGGTACAGGGCAACGAGGAGCTTTCTTT. Translated: CASSVGTGQRGAFF.

The chain is built from TRBV7-9 and TRBJ2-1, with unresolved D. V dropped 4 bases and J dropped 10 bases, with 11 bases sitting between them. Germline V lookup: CDR1 SEHNR, CDR2 FQNEAQ (reference sequence). The length of the CDR3 is 12 residues. CDR3 sequence: CASSSMPGEQFF. In DNA, the CDR3 is TGTGCCAGCAGCTCGATGCCTGGGGAGCAGTTCTTC.

This clonotype was recorded many times. The V and J genes are TRBV30 and TRBJ2-4; D is perhaps TRBD1 or TRBD2 (5 bases each). Between the trimmed V and J ends, which lost 2 bases and 7 bases, there was a span of 9 bases. Per the germline V gene, CDR1 is GTSNPN and CDR2 is SVGIG (reference sequence). The CDR3 runs 12 residues. CDR3 nucleotides: TGTGCCTGGAGTATGTGGGGGAACATTCAGTACTTC. Translating gives CAWSMWGNIQYF.

This clonotype was seen at least ten times. The chain combines TRBV30 with TRBJ1-1, with a tentative D call TRBD1 (5 bases). Per germline, CDR1 GTSNPN and CDR2 SVGIG (reference sequence). CDR3 size: 12 residues. The germline V and J ends were trimmed by 7 bases and 3 bases, with 12 bases remaining between them. CDR3 amino acids: CAFTGGDTEAFF. The CDR3 bases are TGTGCCTTCACTGGGGGGGACACTGAAGCTTTCTTT.

This clonotype was counted a few times. This chain links TRBV13 with TRBJ2-5; D gene uncertain. The CDR3 extends over 14 amino acids. Germline CDR1 PRHDT, CDR2 FYEKMQ (reference sequence). Trimming stripped 1 base from V and 2 bases from J, with 8 bases between. The DNA for the CDR3 is TGTGCCAGCAGCTTAGCAACCTTGCAAGAGACCCAGTACTTC. Translated: CASSLATLQETQYF.

This clonotype was recorded many times. J is TRBJ2-7 and V is TRBV7-2, with no clear D. The CDR3 runs to 15 residues. The V and J ends lost 2 bases and 5 bases respectively, with 16 bases between them. Germline CDR1 is SGHTA and CDR2 is FQGNSA. CDR3: CASSLLAGISNEQYF. CDR3 sequence (DNA): TGTGCCAGCAGCTTATTGGCAGGTATCAGTAACGAGCAGTACTTC.

This clonotype showed up many times. The CDR3 region has the DNA TGTGCCAGCAGCCAAAGGGCTCAGGGGGCTAGGACCAAAAACATTCAGTACTTC. Translating it yields CASSQRAQGARTKNIQYF. The gene calls are TRBV3-1 and TRBJ2-4; 8 bases are shared with TRBD1. V was clipped by 2 bases and J by 2 bases; unmatched bases: 11. Germline V gene data show CDR1 as LGHDT and CDR2 as YNNKEL (reference sequence). CDR3 length: 18 amino acids.

This clonotype has only a few counts. The chain couples TRBV19 to TRBJ1-5; 7 nucleotides align to TRBD1. After removal of 11 bases from V and 5 bases from J, the junction contained 15 bases not matched to a gene. Germline CDR1 LNHDA, CDR2 SQIVND (reference sequence). CDR3 length: 15 residues. The CDR3 nucleotides read TGTGCCGCCACTCGGGACAGCGGGGGGTATCAGCCCCAGCATTTT. It specifies CAATRDSGGYQPQHF.

In its sample, this clonotype was seen many times. The CDR3 loop is CASSDEPGTYNEQFF. Here the CDR3 DNA reads TGTGCCAGCAGCGACGAGCCGGGAACCTACAATGAGCAGTTCTTC. J is TRBJ2-1 and V is TRBV2; a weak D match, TRBD2 (5 bases). The CDR3 runs 15 residues. Germline CDR1 and CDR2: SNHLY and FYNNEI. Trimming removed 6 bases from V and 2 bases from J, with 14 bases in between.

This clonotype showed up just a few times. The rearrangement uses TRBV6-1 and TRBJ2-2; 9 bases are a match to TRBD2. CDR1 and CDR2 (germline): MNHNS, SASEGT. This CDR3 is 17 amino acids long. The V segment lost 5 bases and the J segment 3 bases; nucleotides outside the gene matches: 10. In DNA, the CDR3 is TGTGCCAGCAGTTTCTGTAGCGGGAGTTGGGACACCGGGGAGCTGTTTTTT. Encoded protein: CASSFCSGSWDTGELFF.

A remark on this clonotype: A much larger clone sits a single nucleotide away, making a read error possible. The chain combines TRBV29-1 with TRBJ2-1; 12 nucleotides match TRBD2. Germline assignment: CDR1 SQVTM and CDR2 ANQGSEA. The CDR3 is 16 residues long. The CDR3 region is CGGVEGLAGKYNEQFF. CDR3 DNA: TGCGGCGGTGTGGAAGGACTAGCGGGAAAATACAATGAGCAGTTCTTC.

This clonotype was seen many times. This chain uses TRBV20-1 with TRBJ2-7; D assignment may be TRBD1 or TRBD2 (6 bases each). This CDR3 region has 13 residues. Trimming pared 2 bases from V and 4 bases from J, leaving 12 bases between. The V gene's germline CDR1 is DFQATT and CDR2 SNEGSKA (reference sequence). The CDR3: CSARRSGAYEQYF. The CDR3 DNA is TGCAGTGCTAGACGTTCGGGGGCATACGAGCAGTACTTC.

This clonotype was seen more than once but under ten times. J is TRBJ2-2 and V is TRBV6-2 or TRBV6-3, with TRBD2 matching 11 bases. J gave up 5 bases and V 9 bases, and 11 bases lay outside the gene matches. CDR1 and CDR2 from the germline V gene are MNHEY and SVGEGT. The CDR3 runs 16 residues. CDR3 region: CARRSIAGGWTGELFF. The CDR3 DNA follows: TGTGCCAGGAGATCAATAGCGGGAGGGTGGACCGGGGAGCTGTTTTTT.

This clonotype was found many times. The chain links TRBV11-2 to TRBJ1-2, with TRBD1 matching over 7 bases. V was clipped by 5 bases and J by 8 bases; unmatched bases: 14. Per germline, CDR1 SGHAT and CDR2 FQNNGV. The CDR3 contains 15 residues. CDR3 sequence reads: CASSPPGTALGGYTF. CDR3 DNA sequence: TGTGCCAGCAGCCCTCCCGGGACAGCCCTTGGGGGCTACACCTTC.

Many counts were recorded for this clonotype. As DNA, the CDR3 is TGTGCCAGCAGCCAGGGGAGGGACGGTGAAGCTTTCTTT. Its translation is CASSQGRDGEAFF. The V call is TRBV7-3, the J call TRBJ1-1, with D maybe TRBD1 (6 bases). Trimming took 5 bases from V and 7 from J, leaving 14 bases between them. In germline, CDR1 is SGHTA, CDR2 FQGTGA. This CDR3 is 13 amino acids long.

The chain recombines TRBV2 with TRBJ1-1; D is uncertain. V was trimmed by 7 bases and J by 6 bases, leaving 9 bases between them. The CDR3 has 11 residues. Germline loops: CDR1 SNHLY, CDR2 FYNNEI. This CDR3 is CASTQSSEAFF. CDR3 DNA: TGTGCCAGCACCCAGAGTTCTGAAGCTTTCTTT.